This TCR beta chain emerged from a study of blood T cell repertoires in COVID-19. Measured with immunoSEQ multiplex PCR; TCRdb has only the in-frame clones, and not every one. The sample records about 140,000 clones, about 80% being singletons. The length of the CDR3 is 17 residues. The V gene's germline CDR1 is MGHDK and CDR2 SYGVNS. The V and J ends lost 8 bases and 6 bases, in that order; junction bases with no gene match: 17. The clonotype was recovered from a human donor in a cohort sampled during active COVID-19. The chain joins TRBV25-1 to TRBJ2-1; 9 bases map to TRBD1. Specimen: peripheral blood. CDR3 DNA: TGTGCCAGCGAAAACAGGGGGCGTTGGGCTAGCAGCAATGAGCAGTTCTTC. It yields the protein CASENRGRWASSNEQFF.